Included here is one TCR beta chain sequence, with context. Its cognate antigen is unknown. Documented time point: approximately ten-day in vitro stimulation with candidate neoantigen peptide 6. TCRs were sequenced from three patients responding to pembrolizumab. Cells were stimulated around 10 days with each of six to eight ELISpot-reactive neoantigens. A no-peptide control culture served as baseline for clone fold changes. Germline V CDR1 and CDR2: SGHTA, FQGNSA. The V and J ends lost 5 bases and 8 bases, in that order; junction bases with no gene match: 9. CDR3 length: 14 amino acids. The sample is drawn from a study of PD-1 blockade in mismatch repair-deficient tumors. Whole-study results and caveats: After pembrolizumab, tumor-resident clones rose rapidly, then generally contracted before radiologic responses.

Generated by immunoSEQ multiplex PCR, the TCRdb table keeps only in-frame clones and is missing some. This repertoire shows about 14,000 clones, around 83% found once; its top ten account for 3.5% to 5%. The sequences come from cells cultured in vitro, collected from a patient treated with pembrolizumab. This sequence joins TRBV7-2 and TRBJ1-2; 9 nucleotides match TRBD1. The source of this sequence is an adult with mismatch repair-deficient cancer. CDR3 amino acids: CASSPRGQGGGYTF. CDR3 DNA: TGTGCCAGCAGCCCACGGGGACAGGGAGGCGGCTACACCTTC. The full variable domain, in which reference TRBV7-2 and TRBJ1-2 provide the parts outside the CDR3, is GAGVSQSPSNKVTEKGKDVELRCDPISGHTALYWYRQSLGQGLEFLIYFQGNSAPDKSGLPSDRFSAERTGGSVSTLTIQRTQQEDSAVYLCASSPRGQGGGYTFGSGTRLTVV.